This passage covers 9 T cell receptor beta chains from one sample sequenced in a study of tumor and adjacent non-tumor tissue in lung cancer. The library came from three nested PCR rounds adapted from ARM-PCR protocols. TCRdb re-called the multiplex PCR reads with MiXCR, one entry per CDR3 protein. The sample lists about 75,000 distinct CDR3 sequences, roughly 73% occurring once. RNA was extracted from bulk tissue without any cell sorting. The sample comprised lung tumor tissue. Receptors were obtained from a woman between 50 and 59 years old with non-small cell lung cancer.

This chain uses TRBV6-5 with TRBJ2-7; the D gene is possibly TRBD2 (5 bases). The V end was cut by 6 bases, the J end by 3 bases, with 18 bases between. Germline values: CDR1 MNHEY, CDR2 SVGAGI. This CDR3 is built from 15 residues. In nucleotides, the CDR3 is TGTGCCAGCAGCCTGAGGGCATGGAAGGGCTACGAGCAGTACTTC. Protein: CASSLRAWKGYEQYF.

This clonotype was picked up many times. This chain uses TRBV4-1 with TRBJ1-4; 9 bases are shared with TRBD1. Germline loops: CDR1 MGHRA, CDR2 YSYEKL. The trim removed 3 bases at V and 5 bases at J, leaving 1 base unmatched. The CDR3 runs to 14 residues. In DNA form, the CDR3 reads TGCGCCAGCAGCCATGGACAGGGGAATGAAAAACTGTTTTTT. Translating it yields CASSHGQGNEKLFF.

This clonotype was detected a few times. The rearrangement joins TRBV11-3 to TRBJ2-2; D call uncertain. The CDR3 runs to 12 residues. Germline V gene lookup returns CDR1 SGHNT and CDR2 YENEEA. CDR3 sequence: CVSSLVYGELFF. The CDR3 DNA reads TGTGTCAGTAGCTTAGTTTACGGGGAGCTGTTTTTT.

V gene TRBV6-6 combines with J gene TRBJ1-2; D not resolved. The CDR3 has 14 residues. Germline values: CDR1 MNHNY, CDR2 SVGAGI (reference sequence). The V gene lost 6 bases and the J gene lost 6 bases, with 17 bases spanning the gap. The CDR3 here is CASSYFARANGYTF. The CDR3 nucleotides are TGTGCCAGCAGCTATTTCGCGAGGGCTAATGGCTACACCTTC.

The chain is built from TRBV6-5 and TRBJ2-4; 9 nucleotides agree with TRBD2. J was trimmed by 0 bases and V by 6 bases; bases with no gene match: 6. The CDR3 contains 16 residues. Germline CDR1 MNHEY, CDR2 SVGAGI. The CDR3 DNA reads TGTGCCAGCAGCGCACCTAGCGGGGTAGCCAAAAACATTCAGTACTTC. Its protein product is CASSAPSGVAKNIQYF.

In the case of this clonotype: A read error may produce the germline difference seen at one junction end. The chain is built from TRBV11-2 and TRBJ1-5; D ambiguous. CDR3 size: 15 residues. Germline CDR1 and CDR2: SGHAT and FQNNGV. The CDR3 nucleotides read TGTGCTAGCAGCTCTGAAGGATTGAGCAATCAGCCCCAGCATTTT. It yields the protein CASSSEGLSNQPQHF.

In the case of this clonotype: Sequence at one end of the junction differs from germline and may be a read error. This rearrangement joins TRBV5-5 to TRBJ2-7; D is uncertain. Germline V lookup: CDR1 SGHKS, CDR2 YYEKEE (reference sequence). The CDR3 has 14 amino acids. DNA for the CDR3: TGTGACAGCAGCTTGGCTCGCTTAACCTGCGAGCAGTACTTC. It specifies CDSSLARLTCEQYF.

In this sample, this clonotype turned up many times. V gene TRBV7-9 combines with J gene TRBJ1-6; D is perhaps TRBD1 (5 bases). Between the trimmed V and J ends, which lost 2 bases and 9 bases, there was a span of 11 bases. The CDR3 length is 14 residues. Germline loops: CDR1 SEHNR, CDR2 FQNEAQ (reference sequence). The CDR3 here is CASSLNQGGSPLHF. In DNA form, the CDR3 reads TGTGCCAGCAGCTTAAATCAGGGAGGTTCACCCCTCCACTTT.

CDR3 amino acids: CTSSRKENTEAFF. The CDR3 DNA is TGTACTAGCAGTCGGAAAGAGAACACTGAAGCTTTCTTT. V usage is TRBV6-1 and J usage is TRBJ1-1; D gene ambiguous. The CDR3 runs to 13 residues. CDR1 and CDR2 (germline): MNHNS, SASEGT.